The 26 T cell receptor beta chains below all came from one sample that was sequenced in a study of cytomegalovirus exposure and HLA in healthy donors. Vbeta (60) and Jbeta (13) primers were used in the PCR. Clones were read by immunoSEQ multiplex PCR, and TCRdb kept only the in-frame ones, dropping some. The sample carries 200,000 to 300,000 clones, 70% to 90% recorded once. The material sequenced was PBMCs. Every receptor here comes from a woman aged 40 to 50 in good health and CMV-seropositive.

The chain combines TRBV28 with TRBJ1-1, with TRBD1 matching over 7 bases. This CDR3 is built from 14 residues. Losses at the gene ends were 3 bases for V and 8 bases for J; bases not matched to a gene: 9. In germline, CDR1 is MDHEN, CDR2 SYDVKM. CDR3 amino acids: CASSLVAGQTEAFF. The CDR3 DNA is TGTGCCAGCAGTTTGGTGGCGGGACAGACCGAAGCTTTCTTT.

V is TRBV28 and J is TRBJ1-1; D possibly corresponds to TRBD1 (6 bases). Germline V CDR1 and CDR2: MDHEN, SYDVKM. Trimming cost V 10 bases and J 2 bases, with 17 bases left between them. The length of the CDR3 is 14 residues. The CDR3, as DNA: TGTGCCACGCAGGGGTGGATGAGAAACACTGAAGCTTTCTTT. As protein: CATQGWMRNTEAFF.

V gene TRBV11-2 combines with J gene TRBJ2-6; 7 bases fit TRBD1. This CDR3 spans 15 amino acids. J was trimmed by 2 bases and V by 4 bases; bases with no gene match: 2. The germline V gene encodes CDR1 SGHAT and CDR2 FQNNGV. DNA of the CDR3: TGTGCCAGCAGCTACGGGACAGCTGGGGCCAACGTCCTGACTTTC. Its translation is CASSYGTAGANVLTF.

The CDR3 DNA sequence: TGTGCCAGCAGCCGGGACAGCCTCCAAGAGACCCAGTACTTC. Protein product: CASSRDSLQETQYF. The chain joins TRBV27 to TRBJ2-5, with 7 bases lining up with TRBD1. V was clipped by 6 bases and J by 1 base; unmatched bases: 5. The CDR3 covers 14 residues. Germline loops: CDR1 MNHEY, CDR2 SMNVEV (reference sequence).

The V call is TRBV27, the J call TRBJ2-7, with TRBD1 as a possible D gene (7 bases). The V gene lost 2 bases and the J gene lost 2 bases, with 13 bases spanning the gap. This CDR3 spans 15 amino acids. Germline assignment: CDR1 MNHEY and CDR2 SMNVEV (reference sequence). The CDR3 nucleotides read TGTGCCAGCAGTTTAGACAGGGAGGTTGCCTACGAGCAGTACTTC. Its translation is CASSLDREVAYEQYF.

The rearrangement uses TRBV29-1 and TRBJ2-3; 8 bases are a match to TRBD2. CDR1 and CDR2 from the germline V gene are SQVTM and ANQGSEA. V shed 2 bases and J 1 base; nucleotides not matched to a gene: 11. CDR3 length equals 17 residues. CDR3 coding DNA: TGCAGCGTTGAATCGATCGGGAGGGCTCAGGGCACAGATACGCAGTATTTT. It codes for CSVESIGRAQGTDTQYF.

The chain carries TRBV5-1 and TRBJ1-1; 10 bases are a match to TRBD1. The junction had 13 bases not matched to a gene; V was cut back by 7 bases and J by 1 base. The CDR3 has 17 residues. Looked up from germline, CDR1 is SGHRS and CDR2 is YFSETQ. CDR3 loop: CASHSPATGGQNTEAFF. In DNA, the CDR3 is TGCGCCAGCCATTCCCCTGCGACAGGGGGCCAGAACACTGAAGCTTTCTTT. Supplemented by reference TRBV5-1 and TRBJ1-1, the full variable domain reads KAGVTQTPRYLIKTRGQQVTLSCSPISGHRSVSWYQQTPGQGLQFLFEYFSETQRNKGNFPGRFSGRQFSNSRSEMNVSTLELGDSALYLCASHSPATGGQNTEAFFGQGTRLTVV.

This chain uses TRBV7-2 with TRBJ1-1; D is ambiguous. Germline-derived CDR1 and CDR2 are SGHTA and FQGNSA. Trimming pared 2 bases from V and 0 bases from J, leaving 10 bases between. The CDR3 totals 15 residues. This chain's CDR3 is CASSLNWAMNTEAFF. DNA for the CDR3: TGTGCCAGCAGCTTAAACTGGGCTATGAACACTGAAGCTTTCTTT.

The CDR3 DNA sequence: TGTGCCAGCAGCCTTGGCATAGGGGGCTTTGACTATGGCTACACCTTC. It is translated as CASSLGIGGFDYGYTF. The chain links TRBV28 to TRBJ1-2; 7 bases align to TRBD1. V shed 6 bases and J 3 bases; nucleotides not matched to a gene: 13. The CDR3 covers 16 residues. Germline V lookup: CDR1 MDHEN, CDR2 SYDVKM.

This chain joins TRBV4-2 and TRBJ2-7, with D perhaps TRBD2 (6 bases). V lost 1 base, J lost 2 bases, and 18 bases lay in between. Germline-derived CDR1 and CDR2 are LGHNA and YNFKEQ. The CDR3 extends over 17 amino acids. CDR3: CASSQGNLADNTYEQYF. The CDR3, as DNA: TGTGCCAGCAGCCAAGGAAACTTAGCGGACAACACCTACGAGCAGTACTTC.

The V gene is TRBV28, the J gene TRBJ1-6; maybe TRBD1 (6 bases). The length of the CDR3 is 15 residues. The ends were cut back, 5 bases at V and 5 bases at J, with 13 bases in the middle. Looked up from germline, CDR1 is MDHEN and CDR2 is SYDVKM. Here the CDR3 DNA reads TGTGCCAGCAGTCCAGCGGGGGCTGATAATTCACCCCTCCACTTT. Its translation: CASSPAGADNSPLHF.

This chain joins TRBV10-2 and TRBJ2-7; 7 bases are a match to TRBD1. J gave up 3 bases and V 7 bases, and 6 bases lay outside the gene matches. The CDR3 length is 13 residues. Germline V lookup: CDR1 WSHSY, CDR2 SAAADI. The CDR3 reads CASTPTGVYEQYF. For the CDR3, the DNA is TGCGCCAGCACTCCCACAGGGGTCTACGAGCAGTACTTC.

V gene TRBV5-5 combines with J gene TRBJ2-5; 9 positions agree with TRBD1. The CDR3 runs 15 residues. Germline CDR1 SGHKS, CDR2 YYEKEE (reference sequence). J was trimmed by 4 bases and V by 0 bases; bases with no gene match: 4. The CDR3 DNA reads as TGTGCCAGCAGCTTGGACGGACAGGGGCGAGAGACCCAGTACTTC. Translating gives CASSLDGQGRETQYF.

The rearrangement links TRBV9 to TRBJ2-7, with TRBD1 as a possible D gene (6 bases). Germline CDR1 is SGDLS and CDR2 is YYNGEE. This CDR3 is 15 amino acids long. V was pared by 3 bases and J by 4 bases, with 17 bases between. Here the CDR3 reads CASSAGTGQPYEQYF. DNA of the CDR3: TGTGCCAGCAGCGCAGGGACGGGACAACCTTACGAGCAGTACTTC.

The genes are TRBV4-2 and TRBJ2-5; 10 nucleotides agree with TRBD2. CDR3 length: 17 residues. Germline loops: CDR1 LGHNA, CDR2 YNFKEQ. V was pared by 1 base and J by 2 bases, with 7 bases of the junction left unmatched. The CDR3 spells CASSQALAGAGQETQYF. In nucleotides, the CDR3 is TGTGCCAGCAGCCAAGCCCTAGCGGGAGCCGGTCAAGAGACCCAGTACTTC.

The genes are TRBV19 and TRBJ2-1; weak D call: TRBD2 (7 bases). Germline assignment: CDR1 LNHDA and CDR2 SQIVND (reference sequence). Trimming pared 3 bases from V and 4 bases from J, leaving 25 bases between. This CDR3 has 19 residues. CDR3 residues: CASSILLGRGDYRYNEQFF. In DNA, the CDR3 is TGTGCCAGTAGTATTCTTTTGGGAAGGGGGGACTACAGATACAATGAGCAGTTCTTC.

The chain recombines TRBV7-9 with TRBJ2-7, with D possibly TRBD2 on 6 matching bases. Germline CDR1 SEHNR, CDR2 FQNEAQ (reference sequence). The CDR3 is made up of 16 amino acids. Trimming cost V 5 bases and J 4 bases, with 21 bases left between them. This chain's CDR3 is CASSLGTSPRAYEQYF. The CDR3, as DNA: TGTGCCAGCAGCCTAGGGACTTCCCCTCGGGCATACGAGCAGTACTTC.

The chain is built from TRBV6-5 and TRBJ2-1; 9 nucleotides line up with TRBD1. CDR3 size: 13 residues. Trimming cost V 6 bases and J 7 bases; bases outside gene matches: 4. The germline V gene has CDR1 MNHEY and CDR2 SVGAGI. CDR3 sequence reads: CASRNGTGNEQFF. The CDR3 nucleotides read TGTGCCAGCAGAAACGGGACAGGGAATGAGCAGTTCTTC.

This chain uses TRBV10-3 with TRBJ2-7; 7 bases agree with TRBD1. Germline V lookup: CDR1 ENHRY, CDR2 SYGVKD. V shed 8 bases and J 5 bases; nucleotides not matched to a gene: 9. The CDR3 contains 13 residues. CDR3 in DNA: TGTGCCATCTCCATGACAGGGATCCACGAGCAGTACTTC. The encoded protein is CAISMTGIHEQYF.

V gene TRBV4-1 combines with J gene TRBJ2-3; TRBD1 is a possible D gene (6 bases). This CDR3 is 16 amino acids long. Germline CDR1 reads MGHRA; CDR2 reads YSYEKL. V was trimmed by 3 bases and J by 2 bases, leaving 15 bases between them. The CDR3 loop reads CASSHLDRKVTDTQYF. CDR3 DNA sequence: TGCGCCAGCAGCCACCTTGACAGGAAAGTCACAGATACGCAGTATTTT.

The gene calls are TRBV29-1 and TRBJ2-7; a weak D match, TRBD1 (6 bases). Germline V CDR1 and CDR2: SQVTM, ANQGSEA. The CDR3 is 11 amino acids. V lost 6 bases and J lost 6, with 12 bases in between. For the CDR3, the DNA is TGCAGCGTGAAGGACAGTCGCGAGCAGTACTTC. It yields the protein CSVKDSREQYF.

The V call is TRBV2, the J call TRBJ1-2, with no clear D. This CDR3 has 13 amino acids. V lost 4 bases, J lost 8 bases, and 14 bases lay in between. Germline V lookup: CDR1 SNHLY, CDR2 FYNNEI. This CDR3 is CASSVSSGGGYTF. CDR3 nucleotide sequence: TGTGCCAGCAGTGTTTCCTCGGGAGGGGGCTACACCTTC.

CDR3 coding DNA: TGTGCCAGCACCGCCGGGCCCGGGGGATCCTACGAGCAGTACTTC. Its protein is CASTAGPGGSYEQYF. The gene calls are TRBV6-5 and TRBJ2-7; TRBD2 is a possible D gene (6 bases). Per germline, CDR1 MNHEY and CDR2 SVGAGI. The CDR3 sequence is 15 residues long. V was shortened by 7 bases and J by 1 base, with 17 bases between the two germline ends.

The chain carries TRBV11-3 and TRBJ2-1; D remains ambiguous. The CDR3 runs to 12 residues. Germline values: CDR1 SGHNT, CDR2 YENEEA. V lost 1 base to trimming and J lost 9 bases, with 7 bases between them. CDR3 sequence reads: CASSLGPIEQFF. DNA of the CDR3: TGTGCCAGCAGCTTAGGTCCCATTGAGCAGTTCTTC.

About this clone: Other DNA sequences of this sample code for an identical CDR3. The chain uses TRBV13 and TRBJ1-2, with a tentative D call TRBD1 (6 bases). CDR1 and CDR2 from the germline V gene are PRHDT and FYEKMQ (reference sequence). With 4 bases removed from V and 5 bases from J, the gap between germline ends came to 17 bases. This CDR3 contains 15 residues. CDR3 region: CASSSRTVGGYGYTF. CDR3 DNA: TGTGCCAGCAGCTCCCGGACAGTTGGAGGATATGGCTACACCTTC.

CDR3 protein: CASSLRLYEQYF. The CDR3 DNA reads TGTGCCAGCAGCTTGCGCTTATACGAGCAGTACTTC. The chain is built from TRBV7-8 and TRBJ2-7; D call uncertain. The CDR3 has 12 amino acids. The germline V and J ends were trimmed by 3 bases and 4 bases, with 7 bases remaining between them. In germline, CDR1 is SGHVS, CDR2 FQNEAQ.